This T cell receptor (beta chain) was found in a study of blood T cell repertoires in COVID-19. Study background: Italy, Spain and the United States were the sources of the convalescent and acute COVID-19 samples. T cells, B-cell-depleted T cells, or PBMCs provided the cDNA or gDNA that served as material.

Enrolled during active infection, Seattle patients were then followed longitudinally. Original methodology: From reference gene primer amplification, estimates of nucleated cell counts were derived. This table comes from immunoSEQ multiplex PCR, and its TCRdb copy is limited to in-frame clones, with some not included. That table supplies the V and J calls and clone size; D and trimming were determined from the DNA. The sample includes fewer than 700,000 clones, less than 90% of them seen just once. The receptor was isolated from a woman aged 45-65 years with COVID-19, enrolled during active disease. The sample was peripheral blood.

CDR3 region: CASKRENRLPEAFF. In DNA form, the CDR3 reads TGCGCCAGCAAACGTGAGAATCGACTCCCTGAAGCTTTCTTT. The chain combines TRBV5-1 with TRBJ1-1; unclear D gene. The germline gives CDR1 SGHRS, CDR2 YFSETQ. With 6 bases removed from V and 6 bases from J, the gap between germline ends came to 18 bases. This CDR3 is 14 amino acids long.